The rows below give T cell receptor beta chains drawn from one sample of a study of long-term antiretroviral therapy in people with HIV. Only in-frame clones appear in the TCRdb table, and some are missing; sequencing was by immunoSEQ multiplex PCR. The sample carries fewer than 30,000 clones, roughly four fifths recorded once. This specimen was unsorted PBMCs, taken 0.7 years before starting antiretroviral therapy. These TCRs come from a man under 40 with HIV. The CDR3 runs from the conserved cysteine through the conserved F or W. A D gene is named only where the DNA matches it firmly. Only some rows state a clone size, as once, few, many or a class for expanded clones.

-	TRBJ2-2	16	TRBV19	-	CASSLRTVANTGELFF	TGTGCCAGTAGTCTCCGGACAGTTGCGAACACCGGGGAGCTGTTTTTT
-	TRBJ1-1	14	TRBV5-1	-	CASSLDSRNTEAFF	TGCGCCAGCAGCTTGGATTCCAGAAACACTGAAGCTTTCTTT
-	TRBJ2-7	15	TRBV5-1	-	CASSLGSPPPKEQYF	TGCGCCAGCAGCTTAGGGAGCCCACCTCCTAAAGAGCAGTACTTC
-	TRBJ2-1	13	TRBV11-2	-	CASSVGHRGEQFF	TGTGCCAGCAGCGTGGGACACCGAGGGGAGCAGTTCTTC
-	TRBJ2-3	14	TRBV6-1	once	CASSEANREDTQYF	TGTGCCAGCAGTGAAGCGAACAGGGAGGATACGCAGTATTTT
-	TRBJ1-4	16	TRBV15	-	CATSLTPGQANEKLFF	TGTGCCACCAGCTTGACTCCGGGACAAGCAAATGAAAAACTGTTTTTT
TRBD1	TRBJ2-5	15	TRBV6-1	once	CASSVSGQGQETQYF	TGTGCCAGCAGTGTATCTGGACAGGGTCAAGAGACCCAGTACTTC
TRBD1	TRBJ2-3	15	TRBV6-4	-	CASSDWTGITDTQYF	TGTGCCAGCAGTGACTGGACAGGGATAACAGATACGCAGTATTTT
-	TRBJ2-3	14	TRBV6-5	-	CASRGGPVTDTQYF	TGTGCCAGCAGGGGGGGACCGGTAACAGATACGCAGTATTTT
TRBD1	TRBJ1-4	14	TRBV27	-	CASSSGQGEEKLFF	TGTGCCAGCAGTTCGGGACAGGGGGAAGAAAAACTGTTTTTT
TRBD2	TRBJ2-3	16	TRBV28	-	CASGRLAGASTDTQYF	TGTGCCAGCGGGAGACTAGCGGGGGCGAGCACAGATACGCAGTATTTT
TRBD1	TRBJ1-2	13	TRBV19	-	CASKFGQGGGYTF	TGTGCCAGTAAATTCGGACAGGGAGGTGGCTACACCTTC
-	TRBJ1-6	14	TRBV2	-	CASSAQGINSPLHF	TGTGCCAGCAGTGCTCAGGGCATTAATTCACCCCTCCACTTT
-	TRBJ2-7	15	TRBV6-6	-	CASSYSRALSYEQYF	TGTGCCAGCAGTTACTCCCGGGCCCTCTCCTACGAGCAGTACTTC
-	TRBJ1-1	15	TRBV27	-	CASSPLAPGNTEAFF	TGTGCCAGCAGCCCCCTGGCACCGGGGAACACTGAAGCTTTCTTT
-	TRBJ1-1	14	TRBV19	-	CASSIASKNTEAFF	TGTGCCAGTAGTATTGCGTCCAAGAACACTGAAGCTTTCTTT
TRBD2	TRBJ2-7	15	TRBV5-6	-	CASSPSGVGSYEQYF	TGTGCCAGCAGCCCTAGCGGAGTTGGGTCCTACGAGCAGTACTTC
-	TRBJ1-5	13	TRBV2	-	CASSILQNQPQHF	TGTGCCAGCAGCATTCTTCAGAATCAGCCCCAGCATTTT
-	TRBJ1-1	10	TRBV6-1	-	CASRLSEAFF	TGTGCCAGCCGATTATCTGAAGCTTTCTTT
TRBD1	TRBJ1-1	14	TRBV6-5	once	CASSYLTGVREAFF	TGTGCCAGCAGTTACTTGACAGGGGTAAGGGAAGCTTTCTTT
-	TRBJ1-4	17	TRBV5-6	once	CASSSAQNNPTNEKLFF	TGTGCCAGCAGCTCGGCACAGAATAACCCAACTAATGAAAAACTGTTTTTT
-	TRBJ1-1	14	TRBV27	-	CASSLPGRGTEAFF	TGTGCCAGCAGTTTACCTGGGAGGGGCACTGAAGCTTTCTTT
-	TRBJ2-7	13	TRBV11-3	-	CASSLKYWEEQYF	TGTGCCAGCAGCTTGAAGTACTGGGAAGAGCAGTACTTC
TRBD2	TRBJ2-7	15	TRBV7-6	-	CASSLAETSPPEQYF	TGTGCCAGCAGCTTAGCTGAGACTAGCCCTCCCGAGCAGTACTTC
-	TRBJ2-3	14	TRBV5-5	-	CASSLNDLVDTQYF	TGTGCCAGCAGCTTGAACGACCTGGTAGATACGCAGTATTTT
-	TRBJ2-2	17	TRBV5-8	-	CASSRWRVATNTGELFF	TGTGCCAGCAGCCGTTGGCGGGTAGCCACGAACACCGGGGAGCTGTTTTTT